The 7 T cell receptor beta chains below were found in one sample sequenced in a study of blood T cell repertoires in COVID-19. TCRdb keeps only in-frame clones here, not all; method: immunoSEQ multiplex PCR. The sample lists 380,000 or so clones, over 75% occurring once. Sequenced material: PBMCs or T cells enriched from blood (not recorded which). These receptors were obtained from a man aged 30-40 years who had recovered from COVID-19.

V is TRBV10-3 and J is TRBJ1-2; weak D call: TRBD1 (5 bases). Deletions cut 6 bases from V and 3 bases from J, with 14 bases between. This CDR3 comprises 14 residues. Looked up from germline, CDR1 is ENHRY and CDR2 is SYGVKD. CDR3 coding DNA: TGTGCCATCAGGAGGGAGGGGAGGTACTATGGCTACACCTTC. It yields the protein CAIRREGRYYGYTF.

The chain links TRBV3-1 (or the pseudogene TRBV3-2) to TRBJ2-1, with D possibly TRBD2 on 5 matching bases. The germline V and J ends were trimmed by 0 bases and 5 bases, with 17 bases remaining between them. The CDR3 has 17 residues. Germline V gene sequence: CDR1 LGHDT, CDR2 YNNKEL (reference sequence). CDR3 nucleotides: TGTGCCAGCAGCCAAGAGCCGTCCGGGATATGGGACAATGAGCAGTTCTTC. It specifies CASSQEPSGIWDNEQFF.

The gene calls are TRBV4-1 and TRBJ1-6; D is uncertain. Germline V gene data show CDR1 as MGHRA and CDR2 as YSYEKL. The CDR3 loop spans 13 amino acids. V lost 0 bases and J lost 14, with 11 bases in between. The CDR3 DNA reads as TGCGCCAGCAGCCAAGATGTTGGAGGGACCCTCCACTTT. Its protein is CASSQDVGGTLHF.

The gene calls are TRBV6-1 and TRBJ1-4; D gene ambiguous. Germline CDR1 reads MNHNS; CDR2 reads SASEGT. Trimming stripped 0 bases from V and 3 bases from J, with 8 bases between. CDR3 length equals 15 residues. This chain's CDR3 is CASSEALGANEKLFF. The DNA for the CDR3 is TGTGCCAGCAGTGAAGCGCTCGGGGCTAATGAAAAACTGTTTTTT.

The V call is TRBV5-1, the J call TRBJ1-3; D is undetermined. CDR1 is SGHRS and CDR2 is YFSETQ in the germline V gene. V was cut by 0 bases and J by 0 bases, with 7 bases left in between. The CDR3 extends over 15 amino acids. CDR3 sequence reads: CASSLDTRSGNTIYF. CDR3 bases: TGCGCCAGCAGCTTGGACACCCGCTCTGGAAACACCATATATTTT.

V is TRBV6-5 and J is TRBJ1-1, with TRBD1 matching 7 bases. Germline CDR1 reads MNHEY; CDR2 reads SVGAGI. The CDR3 spans 15 residues. J lost 0 bases, V lost 6 bases, and 7 bases had no gene match. Written as DNA, the CDR3 is TGTGCCAGCAGCGAGACAGGGCCCATGAACACTGAAGCTTTCTTT. Translated, it gives CASSETGPMNTEAFF.

This sequence joins TRBV4-1 and TRBJ1-3; D might be TRBD1 (6 bases). The CDR3 length is 16 residues. V lost 2 bases, J lost 4 bases, and 15 bases lay in between. Germline V gives CDR1 MGHRA, CDR2 YSYEKL. Here the CDR3 reads CASSQLRTASGNTIYF. The CDR3 DNA reads as TGCGCCAGCAGCCAATTACGGACAGCAAGCGGAAACACCATATATTTT.